This T cell receptor beta chain was sequenced during a study of blood T cell repertoires in COVID-19. Study processing details: Estimated nucleated cell counts came from reference gene primer amplification. This table comes from immunoSEQ multiplex PCR, and its TCRdb copy is limited to in-frame clones, with some not included. The DNA gave D and trimming, while V, J and clone size come from that table. The data show roughly 75,000 clones, more than 65% seen once. V dropped 10 bases and J dropped 3; count of bases not matched to a gene: 16. CDR1 is MDHEN and CDR2 is SYDVKM in the germline V gene. CDR3 length: 17 amino acids.

V and J are TRBV28 and TRBJ2-3, with 10 bases fitting TRBD2. The material sequenced was peripheral blood. This sequence originates from a woman in her 70s with acute or convalescent COVID-19. DNA of the CDR3: TGTGCCACCCGGGACAGAAGCTCTAGCGGGAGAACAGATACGCAGTATTTT. The encoded protein is CATRDRSSSGRTDTQYF.